Listed here is a single T cell receptor beta chain. Repertoires were generated with immunoSEQ multiplex PCR, while TCRdb's copy carries only in-frame clones and drops some. The sample records some 20,000 clones, roughly nine tenths being singletons. Unmatched junction bases numbered 3, after V lost 6 bases and J lost 5 bases. The CDR3 loop spans 12 amino acids. From germline, CDR1 is MNHEY and CDR2 SMNVEV (reference sequence). This sample was included in a study of T cell changes during pregnancy in multiple sclerosis. This TCR was recovered from a female donor in good health, enrolled as a control in a pregnancy study. The chain uses TRBV27 and TRBJ2-5; 7 bases map to TRBD2. This material consisted of CD8+ T cells from peripheral blood mononuclear cells, taken after pregnancy. This CDR3 is CASSPGGETQYF. In DNA form, the CDR3 reads TGTGCCAGCAGCCCCGGGGGGGAGACCCAGTACTTC.